This T cell receptor beta chain was sequenced for a study of blood T cell repertoires in COVID-19. Study-wide background: Material from acute and convalescent COVID-19 was sourced from the United States, Italy and Spain.

In the study's own analysis: Amplifying reference gene primers gave estimates of nucleated cell counts. Produced via immunoSEQ multiplex PCR; TCRdb's table is partial and in-frame only. The V and J calls and clone size are taken from that table; D and trimming were inferred from the DNA. The repertoire holds 170,000 or so clones, 89% seen once, with under 2% in the top ten. V lost 5 bases, J lost 7 bases, and 10 bases stayed unmatched. Germline CDR1 and CDR2: SGHAT and FQNNGV. This CDR3 spans 16 amino acids. This receptor was obtained from a man between 18 and 35 years old who had recovered from COVID-19. This chain links TRBV11-2 with TRBJ2-7; 14 nucleotides line up with TRBD2. The specimen sequenced was peripheral blood. CDR3 sequence reads: CASSRSGTSGSGEQYF. The CDR3 DNA follows: TGTGCCAGCAGCCGGAGCGGGACTAGCGGGAGTGGGGAGCAGTACTTC.